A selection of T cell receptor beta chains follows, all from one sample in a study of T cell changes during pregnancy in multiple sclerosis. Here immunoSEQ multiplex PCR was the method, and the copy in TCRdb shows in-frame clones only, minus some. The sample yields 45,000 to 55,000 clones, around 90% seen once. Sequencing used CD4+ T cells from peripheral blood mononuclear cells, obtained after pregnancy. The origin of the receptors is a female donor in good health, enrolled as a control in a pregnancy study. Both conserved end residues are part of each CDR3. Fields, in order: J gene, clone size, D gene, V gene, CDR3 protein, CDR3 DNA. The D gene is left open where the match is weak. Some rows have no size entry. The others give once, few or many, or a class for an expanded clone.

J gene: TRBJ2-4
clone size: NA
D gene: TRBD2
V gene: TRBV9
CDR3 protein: CASSGGLAGVGSAKNIQYF
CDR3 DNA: TGTGCCAGCAGCGGCGGACTAGCGGGAGTAGGGTCGGCCAAAAACATTCAGTACTTC

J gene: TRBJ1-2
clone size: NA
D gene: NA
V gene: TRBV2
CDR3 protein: CASSTRQNGYTF
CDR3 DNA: TGTGCCAGCAGTACGAGACAGAATGGCTACACCTTC

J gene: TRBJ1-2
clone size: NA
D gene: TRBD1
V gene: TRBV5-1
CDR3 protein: CASSSPGTDYGYTF
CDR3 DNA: TGCGCCAGCAGCTCCCCCGGGACAGACTATGGCTACACCTTC

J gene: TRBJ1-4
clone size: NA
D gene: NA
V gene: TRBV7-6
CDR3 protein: CASSYRMSEKLFF
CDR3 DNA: TGTGCCAGCAGCTACAGGATGAGTGAAAAACTGTTTTTT

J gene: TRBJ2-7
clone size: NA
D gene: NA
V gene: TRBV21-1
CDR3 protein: CASITVYYIYEQYF
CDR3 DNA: TGTGCCAGCATCACTGTATACTACATTTACGAGCAGTACTTC

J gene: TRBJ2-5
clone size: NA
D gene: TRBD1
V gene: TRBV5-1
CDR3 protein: CASRSIRQTGIFQETQYF
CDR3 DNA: TGCGCCAGCAGATCAATTCGTCAGACAGGGATTTTCCAAGAGACCCAGTACTTC

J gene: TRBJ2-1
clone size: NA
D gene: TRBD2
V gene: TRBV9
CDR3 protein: CASSVVLSGVNNEQFF
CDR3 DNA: TGTGCCAGCAGCGTAGTCTTAAGCGGGGTAAACAATGAGCAGTTCTTC

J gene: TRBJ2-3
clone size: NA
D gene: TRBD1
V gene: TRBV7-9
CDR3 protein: CASSHYRGPTDTQYF
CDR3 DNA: TGTGCCAGCAGCCATTACAGGGGGCCAACAGATACGCAGTATTTT

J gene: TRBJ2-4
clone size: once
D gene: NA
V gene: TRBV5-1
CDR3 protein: CASSLAGDKNIQYF
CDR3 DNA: TGCGCCAGCAGCTTGGCGGGGGATAAAAACATTCAGTACTTC

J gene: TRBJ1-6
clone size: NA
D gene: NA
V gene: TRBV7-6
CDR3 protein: CASSLGSRAADSPLHF
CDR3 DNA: TGTGCCAGCAGCTTAGGTTCGAGGGCAGCAGATTCACCCCTCCACTTT

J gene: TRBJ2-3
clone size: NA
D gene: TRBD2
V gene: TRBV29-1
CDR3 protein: CSAKGYLGLAGGDTQYF
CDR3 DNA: TGCAGCGCCAAAGGATACCTCGGACTAGCGGGAGGAGATACGCAGTATTTT

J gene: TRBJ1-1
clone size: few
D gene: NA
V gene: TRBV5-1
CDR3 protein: CASSAGVSTEAFF
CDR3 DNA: TGCGCCAGCAGTGCCGGGGTCAGCACTGAAGCTTTCTTT

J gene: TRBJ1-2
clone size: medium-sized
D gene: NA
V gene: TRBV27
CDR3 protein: CASREGQGIGGYTF
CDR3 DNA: TGTGCCAGCAGAGAGGGGCAGGGGATCGGTGGCTACACCTTC